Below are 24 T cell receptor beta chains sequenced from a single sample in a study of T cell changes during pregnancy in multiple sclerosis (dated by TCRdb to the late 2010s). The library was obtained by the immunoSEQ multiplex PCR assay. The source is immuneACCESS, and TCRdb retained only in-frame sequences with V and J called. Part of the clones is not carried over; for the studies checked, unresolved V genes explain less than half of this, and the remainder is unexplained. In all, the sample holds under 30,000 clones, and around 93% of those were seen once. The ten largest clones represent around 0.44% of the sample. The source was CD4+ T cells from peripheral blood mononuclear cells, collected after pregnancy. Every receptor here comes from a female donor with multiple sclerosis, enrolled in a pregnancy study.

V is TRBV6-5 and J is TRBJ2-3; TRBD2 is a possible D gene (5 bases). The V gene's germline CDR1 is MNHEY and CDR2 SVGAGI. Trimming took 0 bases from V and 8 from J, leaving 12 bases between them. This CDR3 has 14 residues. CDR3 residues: CASSYSAGERTQYF. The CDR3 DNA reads TGTGCCAGCAGTTACTCCGCCGGGGAACGTACGCAGTATTTT.

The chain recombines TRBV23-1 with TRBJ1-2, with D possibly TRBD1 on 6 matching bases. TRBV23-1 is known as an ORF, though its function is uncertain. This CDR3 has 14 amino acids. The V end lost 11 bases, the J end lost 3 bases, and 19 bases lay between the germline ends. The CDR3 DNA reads TGCGCCGGAATCTCAGGGGCGCGGGACTATGGCTACACCTTC. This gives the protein CAGISGARDYGYTF.

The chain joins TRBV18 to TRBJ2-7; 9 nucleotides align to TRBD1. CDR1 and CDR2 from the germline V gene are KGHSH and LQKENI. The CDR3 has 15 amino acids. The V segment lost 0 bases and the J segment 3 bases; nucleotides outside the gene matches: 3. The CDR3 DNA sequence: TGTGCCAGCTCACCACCGACAGGGGGAATCTACGAGCAGTACTTC. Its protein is CASSPPTGGIYEQYF.

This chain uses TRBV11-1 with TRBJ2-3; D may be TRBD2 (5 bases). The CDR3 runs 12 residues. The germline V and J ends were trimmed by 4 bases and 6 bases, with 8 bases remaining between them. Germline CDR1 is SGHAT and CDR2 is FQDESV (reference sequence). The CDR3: CASSSRGDTQYF. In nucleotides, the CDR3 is TGTGCCAGCAGCTCGCGAGGGGATACGCAGTATTTT.

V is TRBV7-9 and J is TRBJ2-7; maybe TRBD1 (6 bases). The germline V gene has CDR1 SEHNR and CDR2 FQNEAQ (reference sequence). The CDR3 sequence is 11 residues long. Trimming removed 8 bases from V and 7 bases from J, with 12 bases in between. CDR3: CASVRQAEQYF. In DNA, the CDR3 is TGTGCCAGCGTTCGACAGGCGGAGCAGTACTTC.

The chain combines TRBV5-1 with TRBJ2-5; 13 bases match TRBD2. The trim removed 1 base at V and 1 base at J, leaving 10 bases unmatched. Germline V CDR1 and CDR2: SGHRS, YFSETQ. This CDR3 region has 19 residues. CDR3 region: CASSLPSTSGGNSQETQYF. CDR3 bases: TGCGCCAGCAGCTTGCCGTCGACTAGCGGGGGGAATTCCCAAGAGACCCAGTACTTC.

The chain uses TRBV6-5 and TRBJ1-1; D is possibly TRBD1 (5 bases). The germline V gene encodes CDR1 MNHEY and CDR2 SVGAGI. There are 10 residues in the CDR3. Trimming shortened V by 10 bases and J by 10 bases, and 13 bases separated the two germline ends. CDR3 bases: TGTGCCATAATGACAGTAAGAGCTTTCTTT. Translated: CAIMTVRAFF.

This CDR3 reads CASKINRDEGNTIYF. In nucleotides, the CDR3 is TGTGCCAGCAAAATCAACAGGGATGAGGGAAACACCATATATTTT. The rearrangement uses TRBV6-5 and TRBJ1-3; maybe TRBD1 (6 bases). Germline V gives CDR1 MNHEY, CDR2 SVGAGI. This CDR3 region has 15 residues. Between the trimmed V and J ends, which lost 7 bases and 4 bases, there was a span of 17 bases.

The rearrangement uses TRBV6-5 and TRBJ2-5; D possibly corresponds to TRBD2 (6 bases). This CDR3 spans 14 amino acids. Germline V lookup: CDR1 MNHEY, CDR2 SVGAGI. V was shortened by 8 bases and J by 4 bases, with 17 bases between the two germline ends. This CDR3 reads CASAKRGWRETQYF. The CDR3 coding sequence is TGTGCCAGCGCAAAACGGGGGTGGCGAGAGACCCAGTACTTC.

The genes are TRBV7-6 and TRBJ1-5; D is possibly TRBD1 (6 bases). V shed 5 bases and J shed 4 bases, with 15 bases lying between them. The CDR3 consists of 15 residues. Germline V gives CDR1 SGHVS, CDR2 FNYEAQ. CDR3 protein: CASSQGGAPNQPQHF. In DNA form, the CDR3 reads TGTGCCAGCAGCCAAGGGGGGGCTCCTAATCAGCCCCAGCATTTT.

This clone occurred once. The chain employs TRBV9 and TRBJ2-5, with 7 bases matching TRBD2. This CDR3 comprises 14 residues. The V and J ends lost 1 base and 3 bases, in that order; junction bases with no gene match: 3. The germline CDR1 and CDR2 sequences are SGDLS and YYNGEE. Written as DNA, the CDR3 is TGTGCCAGCAGCGTAACTCTAGCGGAAGAGACCCAGTACTTC. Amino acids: CASSVTLAEETQYF.

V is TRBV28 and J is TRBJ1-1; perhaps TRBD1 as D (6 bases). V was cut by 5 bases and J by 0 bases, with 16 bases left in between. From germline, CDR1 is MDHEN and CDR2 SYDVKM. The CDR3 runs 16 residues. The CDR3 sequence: CASSPQTGNMNTEAFF. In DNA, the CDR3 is TGTGCCAGCAGTCCCCAAACAGGGAACATGAACACTGAAGCTTTCTTT.

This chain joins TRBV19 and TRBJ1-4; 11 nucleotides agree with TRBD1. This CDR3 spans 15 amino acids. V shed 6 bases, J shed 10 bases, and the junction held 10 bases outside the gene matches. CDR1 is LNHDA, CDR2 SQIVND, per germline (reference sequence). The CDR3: CASREMDRGHGKLFF. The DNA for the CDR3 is TGTGCCAGTAGAGAGATGGACAGGGGGCATGGAAAACTGTTTTTT.

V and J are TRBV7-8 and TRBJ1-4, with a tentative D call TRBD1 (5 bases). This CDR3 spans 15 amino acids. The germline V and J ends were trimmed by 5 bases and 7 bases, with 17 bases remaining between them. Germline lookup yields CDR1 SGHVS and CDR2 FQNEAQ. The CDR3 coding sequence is TGTGCCAGCAGCCGGGGAGCGGGGGTGGGTGAAAAACTGTTTTTT. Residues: CASSRGAGVGEKLFF.

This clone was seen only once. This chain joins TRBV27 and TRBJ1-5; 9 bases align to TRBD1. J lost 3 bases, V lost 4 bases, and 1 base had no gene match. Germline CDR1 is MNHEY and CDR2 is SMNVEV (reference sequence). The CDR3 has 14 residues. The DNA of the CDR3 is TGTGCCAGCAGTTGGACAGGGGACAATCAGCCCCAGCATTTT. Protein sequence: CASSWTGDNQPQHF.

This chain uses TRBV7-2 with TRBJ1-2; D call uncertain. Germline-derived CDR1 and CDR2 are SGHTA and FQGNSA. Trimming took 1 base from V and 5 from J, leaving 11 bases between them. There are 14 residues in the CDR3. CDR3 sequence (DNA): TGTGCCAGCAGCTTAGTATCCATTAGATATGGCTACACCTTC. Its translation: CASSLVSIRYGYTF.

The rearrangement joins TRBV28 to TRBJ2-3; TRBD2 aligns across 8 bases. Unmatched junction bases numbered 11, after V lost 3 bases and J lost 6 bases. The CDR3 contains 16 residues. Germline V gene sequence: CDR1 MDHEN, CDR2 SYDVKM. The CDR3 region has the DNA TGTGCCAGCAGTTTGTTGGAGCGGGAGATGGGGGATACGCAGTATTTT. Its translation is CASSLLEREMGDTQYF. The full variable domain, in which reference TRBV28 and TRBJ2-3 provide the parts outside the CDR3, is DVKVTQSSRYLVKRTGEKVFLECVQDMDHENMFWYRQDPGLGLRLIYFSYDVKMKEKGDIPEGYSVSREKKERFSLILESASTNQTSMYLCASSLLEREMGDTQYFGPGTRLTVL.

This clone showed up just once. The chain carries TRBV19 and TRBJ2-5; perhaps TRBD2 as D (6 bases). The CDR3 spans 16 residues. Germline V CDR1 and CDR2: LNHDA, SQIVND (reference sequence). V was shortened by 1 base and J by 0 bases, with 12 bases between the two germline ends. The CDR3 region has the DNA TGTGCCAGTAGTATAGTGCCTAGCGCCTACCAAGAGACCCAGTACTTC. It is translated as CASSIVPSAYQETQYF. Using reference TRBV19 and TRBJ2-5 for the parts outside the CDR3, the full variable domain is DGGITQSPKYLFRKEGQNVTLSCEQNLNHDAMYWYRQDPGQGLRLIYYSQIVNDFQKGDIAEGYSVSREKKESFPLTVTSAQKNPTAFYLCASSIVPSAYQETQYFGPGTRLLVL.

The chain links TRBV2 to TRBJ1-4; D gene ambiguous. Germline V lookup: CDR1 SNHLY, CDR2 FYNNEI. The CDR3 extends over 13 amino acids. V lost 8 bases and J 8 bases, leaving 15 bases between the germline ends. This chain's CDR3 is CASRYSSGEKLFF. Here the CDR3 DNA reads TGTGCCAGCCGATATAGTAGCGGCGAAAAACTGTTTTTT. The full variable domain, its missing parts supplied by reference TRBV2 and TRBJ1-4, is EPEVTQTPSHQVTQMGQEVILRCVPISNHLYFYWYRQILGQKVEFLVSFYNNEISEKSEIFDDQFSVERPDGSNFTLKIRSTKLEDSAMYFCASRYSSGEKLFFGSGTQLSVL.

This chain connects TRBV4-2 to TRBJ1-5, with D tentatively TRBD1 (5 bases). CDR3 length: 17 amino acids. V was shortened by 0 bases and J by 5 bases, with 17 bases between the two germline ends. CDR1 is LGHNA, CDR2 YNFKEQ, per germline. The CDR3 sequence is CASSQDAYAGGDQPQHF. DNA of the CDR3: TGTGCCAGCAGCCAAGATGCTTACGCAGGAGGGGATCAGCCCCAGCATTTT.

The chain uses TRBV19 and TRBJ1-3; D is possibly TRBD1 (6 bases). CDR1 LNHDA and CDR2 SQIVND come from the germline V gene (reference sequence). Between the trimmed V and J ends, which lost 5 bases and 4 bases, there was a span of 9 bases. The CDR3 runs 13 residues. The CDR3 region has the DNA TGTGCCAGTAGTCCAGGGGTCGGAAACACCATATATTTT. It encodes CASSPGVGNTIYF.

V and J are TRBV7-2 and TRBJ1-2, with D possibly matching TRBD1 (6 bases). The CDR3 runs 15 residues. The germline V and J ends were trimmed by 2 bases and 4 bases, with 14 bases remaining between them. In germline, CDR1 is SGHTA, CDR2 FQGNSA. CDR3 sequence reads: CASSLRAGETYGYTF. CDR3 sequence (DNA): TGTGCCAGCAGCTTAAGGGCAGGGGAAACCTATGGCTACACCTTC. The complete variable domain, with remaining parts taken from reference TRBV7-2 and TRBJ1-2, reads GAGVSQSPSNKVTEKGKDVELRCDPISGHTALYWYRQSLGQGLEFLIYFQGNSAPDKSGLPSDRFSAERTGGSVSTLTIQRTQQEDSAVYLCASSLRAGETYGYTFGSGTRLTVV.

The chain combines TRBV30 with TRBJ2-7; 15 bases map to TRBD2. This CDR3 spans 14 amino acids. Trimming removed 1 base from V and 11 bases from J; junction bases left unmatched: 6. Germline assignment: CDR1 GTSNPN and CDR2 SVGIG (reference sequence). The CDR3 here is CAWSAGTSGGWKYF. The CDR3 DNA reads TGTGCCTGGAGTGCCGGGACTAGCGGGGGGTGGAAGTACTTC.

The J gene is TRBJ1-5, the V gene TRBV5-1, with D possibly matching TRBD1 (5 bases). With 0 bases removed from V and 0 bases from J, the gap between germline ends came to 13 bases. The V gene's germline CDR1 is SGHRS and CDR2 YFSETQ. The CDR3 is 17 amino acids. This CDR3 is CASSLEGLGGSNQPQHF. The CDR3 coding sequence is TGCGCCAGCAGCTTGGAAGGTTTGGGGGGTAGCAATCAGCCCCAGCATTTT.